This T cell receptor beta chain was identified in a study of T cells after yellow fever vaccination. Study-level findings and limits: The study noted that FACS-sorted repertoires could contain abundant clonotypes contaminating from the bulk population. A small share of clonotypes appeared in both CD4 and CD8 compartments. Peaking faster, on day 5 versus 15, the secondary response was nonetheless weaker.

To note about this clonotype: Its specificity is not known.

This CDR3 has 13 residues. CDR1 and CDR2 from the germline V gene are SGHTA and FQGNSA. V shed 1 base and J shed 12 bases, with 13 bases lying between them. Production of TCR cDNA was by 5'RACE template switching, which also added a universal primer site and UMIs. TCRdb passed the 5' RACE reads through MiXCR, listing each CDR3 protein once. The repertoire holds 300,000 to 400,000 distinct CDR3 sequences, with under 7.5% as singletons. This clonotype was sampled from a man aged 25 to 45 who received the YFV17D yellow fever vaccine. Material: PBMCs, obtained 5 days after the yellow fever booster vaccination. The chain joins TRBV7-2 to TRBJ1-5; D ambiguous. The CDR3 region has the DNA TGTGCCAGCAGCTTAGGGGTCGGCTCGCTCCAGCATTTT. Translation: CASSLGVGSLQHF.